This T cell receptor beta chain was obtained from a study of blood T cell repertoires in COVID-19 (dated by TCRdb to the early 2020s). Regarding the study in general: Samples from collaborators originated in the United States, Italy and Spain and spanned both the acute and convalescent phases of COVID-19. The material from the prospective study consisted of cDNA or gDNA derived from T cells, B-cell-depleted T cells, or PBMCs. Deeply sampled blood TCRbeta repertoires from subjects exposed to, actively infected with, or recovered from COVID-19 were included in the dataset. The repertoires were released in a freely available public database intended as a resource for research on the immune response to SARS-CoV-2. The samples were drawn from the first 160 participants of the ongoing ImmuneRACE study and from 950 to 1,500 subjects provided by 6 global collaborators. The sample metadata nearly always contained a de-identified subject ID, COVID-19 status, age in years and sex. Where available, HLA class I and class II types were taken from metadata supplied by the sample provider and were not determined by assay-based typing. The research as a whole found: Clinical and demographic metadata were provided uncurated, with the amount varying by source and participant.

The immunoSEQ Assay, a bias-controlled multiplex PCR, was used to amplify TCRbeta CDR3 regions from genomic DNA. Concerning the study's data processing: The number of nucleated cells in each sample was estimated by amplification of reference gene primers within the assay. To quantify the absolute abundance of each unique TCRbeta CDR3 rearrangement, sequence reads were collapsed and filtered. For each sample, productive Simpson clonality was calculated as the square root of Simpson's diversity index across productive rearrangements. Held by TCRdb, this immuneACCESS table contains in-frame sequences only and omits some clones. Under half of the omission traces to an unresolved V gene where checked; the cause of the rest is unknown. The D gene and trimming were derived from the DNA, and the V and J assignments and clone size from that table. The table for this sample lists 100,000 or so clones; roughly 79% of them were counted only once. The top ten hold about 12% of the sample.

Collaborating institutions collected whole blood in K2EDTA tubes following their own protocols. For TCRbeta analysis, collaborators shipped samples in one of three forms: frozen whole blood, isolated PBMCs, or DNA extracted from either of those sample types. Concerning this clone itself: The antigen this receptor binds is unknown. No much larger clone exists at a distance of one base, and base qualities are not known.

For CDR1 and CDR2, the germline V gene lists SGDLS and YYNGEE. Including cysteine and phenylalanine, the CDR3 has 16 amino acids. Only the CDR3 region is kept as DNA, spanning 48 bases read in frame from base 1. V lost 3 bases and J lost 2 bases; the stretch between them is 18 bases long. The specimen sequenced was peripheral blood. In this chain, TRBV9 is recombined with TRBJ2-7; a weak D assignment points to TRBD2 (7 bases agree). The TCR sequence derives from a woman aged 70-85 years with acute or convalescent COVID-19. The DNA sequence is as follows: TGTGCCAGCAGCGCCGGTCGACGGGGGGCTACCTACGAGCAGTACTTC. Translated, this gives CASSAGRRGATYEQYF.